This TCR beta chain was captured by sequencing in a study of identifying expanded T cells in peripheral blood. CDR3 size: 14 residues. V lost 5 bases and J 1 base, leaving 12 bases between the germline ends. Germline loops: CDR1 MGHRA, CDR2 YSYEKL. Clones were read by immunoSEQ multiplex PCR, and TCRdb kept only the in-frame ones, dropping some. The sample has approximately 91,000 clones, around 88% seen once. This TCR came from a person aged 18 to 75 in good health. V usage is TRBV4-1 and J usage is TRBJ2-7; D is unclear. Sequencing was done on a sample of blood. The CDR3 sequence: CASSFPGPSYEQYF. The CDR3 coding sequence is TGCGCCAGCAGCTTCCCGGGTCCTTCCTACGAGCAGTACTTC.